This T cell receptor beta chain was obtained from a study of blood T cells in healthy people across ages. It was with a sample-barcoded 5' primer and a J-beta primer mix that a second PCR of roughly 7 to 11 cycles was run. Each CDR3 protein is one row after TCRdb ran MiXCR on the 5' RACE reads. The sample has approximately 800,000 distinct CDR3 sequences; nearly 60% are singletons. What was sequenced was blood. The sequence derives from a young man in good health.

CDR3 amino acids: CASSPPTADTQYF. DNA of the CDR3: TGTGCCAGCTCACCACCGACGGCAGATACGCAGTATTTT. The V and J genes are TRBV18 and TRBJ2-3; D unresolved. Per the germline V gene, CDR1 is KGHSH and CDR2 is LQKENI. This CDR3 is 13 amino acids long. V lost 0 bases and J 4 bases, leaving 5 bases between the germline ends.